One and the same sample provided the 14 T cell receptor beta chains below, sequenced in a study of T-cell memory formation after mild COVID-19. MiXCR, run by TCRdb on the 5' RACE reads, gives a single entry per CDR3 protein. The data hold about 410,000 distinct CDR3 sequences, with around a quarter observed a single time. The sequenced sample consisted of PBMCs or a T cell subset sorted from them (not recorded which). These receptors all stem from an adult woman who had mild COVID-19 (a few samples of this study predate the infection). Cell type and time point are not known.

The chain joins TRBV5-1 to TRBJ2-3; 7 bases align to TRBD1. Germline V lookup: CDR1 SGHRS, CDR2 YFSETQ. The CDR3 sequence is 14 residues long. The junction had 6 bases not matched to a gene; V was cut back by 6 bases and J by 2 bases. CDR3 nucleotides: TGCGCCAGCACCCAGGGACAGAACACAGATACGCAGTATTTT. Its protein product is CASTQGQNTDTQYF.

This clonotype was picked up a small number of times. The J gene is TRBJ2-3, the V gene TRBV13; 8 bases line up with TRBD2. CDR1 is PRHDT and CDR2 is FYEKMQ in the germline V gene (reference sequence). The CDR3 sequence is 16 residues long. J was trimmed by 4 bases and V by 3 bases; bases with no gene match: 9. This CDR3 reads CASSFGIGGGPDTQYF. For the CDR3, the DNA is TGTGCCAGCAGCTTCGGAATCGGGGGGGGCCCAGATACGCAGTATTTT.

This clonotype has ten or more counts. The chain has TRBV12-3 or TRBV12-4 and TRBJ2-1; 7 bases fit TRBD1. The CDR3 covers 12 residues. V was pared by 6 bases and J by 7 bases, with 3 bases of the junction left unmatched. DNA for the CDR3: TGTGCCAGCAGGCGACAGGGTAATGAGCAGTTCTTC. Translating gives CASRRQGNEQFF.

This clonotype appeared a few times. V gene TRBV6-6 combines with J gene TRBJ2-1, with 14 bases matching TRBD2. The germline CDR1 and CDR2 sequences are MNHNY and SVGAGI (reference sequence). The CDR3 is 15 amino acids. V was clipped by 6 bases and J by 7 bases; unmatched bases: 5. In nucleotides, the CDR3 is TGTGCCAGCAGGACTAGCGGGGGGGCACGGAATGAGCAGTTCTTC. This translates into CASRTSGGARNEQFF.

The V gene is TRBV5-4, the J gene TRBJ2-7, with 9 bases matching TRBD2. This CDR3 region has 17 residues. The ends lost 0 bases at V and 2 bases at J; junction bases unmatched: 9. CDR1 SGHNT and CDR2 YYREEE come from the germline V gene (reference sequence). The CDR3 sequence is CASSLARGGRAPYEQYF. CDR3 sequence (DNA): TGTGCCAGCAGCTTGGCCCGAGGCGGGAGGGCCCCCTACGAGCAGTACTTC.

The genes are TRBV12-3 or TRBV12-4 and TRBJ2-7, with 13 bases lining up with TRBD2. CDR3 length: 13 residues. Trimming cost V 7 bases and J 5 bases; bases outside gene matches: 2. CDR3 region: CASTTSGRDEQYF. The CDR3 nucleotides are TGTGCCAGCACCACTAGCGGGAGGGACGAGCAGTACTTC.

The V call is TRBV6-5, the J call TRBJ2-5; D not certain. The CDR3 totals 13 residues. V was clipped by 0 bases and J by 6 bases, with 8 bases between them. Looked up from germline, CDR1 is MNHEY and CDR2 is SVGAGI. The CDR3 region is CASSYSSYQTQYF. DNA for the CDR3: TGTGCCAGCAGTTACTCGTCTTACCAGACCCAGTACTTC.

This clonotype was seen a handful of times. The chain recombines TRBV9 with TRBJ2-2; unclear D gene. The CDR3 spans 15 residues. The germline V gene encodes CDR1 SGDLS and CDR2 YYNGEE. With 0 bases removed from V and 6 bases from J, the gap between germline ends came to 12 bases. The CDR3 DNA reads TGTGCCAGCAGCGTAGATCGGGCCTTCTCCGGGGAGCTGTTTTTT. The encoded protein is CASSVDRAFSGELFF.

This rearrangement joins TRBV12-3 or TRBV12-4 to TRBJ1-2; 7 positions match TRBD1. CDR3 size: 16 residues. Germline trimming cut 3 bases from V and 7 bases from J; bases unmatched to any gene: 14. CDR3 sequence (DNA): TGTGCCAGCAGTTTTGAAGGGGGCCGGCTGAGGGTTGGCTACACCTTC. Translation gives CASSFEGGRLRVGYTF.

Comment on this clonotype: Its ends do not fully match the called genes, so a read error is possible. The chain couples TRBV2 to TRBJ2-5, with TRBD2 identical over 10 bases. Germline V CDR1 and CDR2: SNHLY, FYNNEI. The CDR3 sequence is 11 residues long. As DNA, the CDR3 is TGTGCCAGCAGTGAACTAGCGGGGGAGGACTTC. Encoded protein: CASSELAGEDF.

The chain recombines TRBV29-1 with TRBJ2-7, with 8 bases fitting TRBD1. After removal of 7 bases from V and 1 base from J, the junction contained 9 bases not matched to a gene. The CDR3 spans 14 residues. The germline CDR1 and CDR2 sequences are SQVTM and ANQGSEA. The CDR3 coding sequence is TGCAGCGCCTCCGGGACAGGAGATTCCTACGAGCAGTACTTC. Translating it yields CSASGTGDSYEQYF.

This clonotype has a single count. The rearrangement uses TRBV14 and TRBJ2-2; 9 positions agree with TRBD2. The CDR3 extends over 15 amino acids. Germline assignment: CDR1 SGHDN and CDR2 FVKESK. V was clipped by 6 bases and J by 1 base; unmatched bases: 3. The CDR3: CASRLTSGNTGELFF. CDR3 nucleotides: TGTGCCAGCAGGCTGACTAGCGGGAACACCGGGGAGCTGTTTTTT.

This sequence joins TRBV29-1 and TRBJ1-2; D ambiguous. The CDR3 totals 10 residues. The V gene's germline CDR1 is SQVTM and CDR2 ANQGSEA. V was clipped by 4 bases and J by 5 bases, with 5 bases between them. DNA for the CDR3: TGCAGCGTTGGCAGTTATGGCTACACCTTC. Its translation: CSVGSYGYTF.

The gene calls are TRBV5-1 and TRBJ2-1; no clear D gene. Per the germline V gene, CDR1 is SGHRS and CDR2 is YFSETQ. The V end lost 0 bases, the J end lost 4 bases, and 11 bases lay between the germline ends. The CDR3 totals 15 residues. Here the CDR3 DNA reads TGCGCCAGCAGCTTGGTCCCGTCCCTGTACAATGAGCAGTTCTTC. This gives the protein CASSLVPSLYNEQFF.